The clone carrying this T cell receptor beta chain was seen a few times. Its matching antigen is unknown. This sample is drawn from a study of blood T cells in healthy people across ages. Overall study findings and caveats: Naive and antigen-experienced cells could not be conclusively compared, given unsorted PBMCs. In older individuals, TCR beta diversity per million T cells was lower, falling roughly linearly with age.

With a J-beta primer mix and a sample-barcoded 5' primer, a second PCR ran 7 to 11 cycles. TCRdb re-derived calls from the 5' RACE reads in MiXCR, one entry per CDR3 protein. The data contain more than 700,000 distinct CDR3 sequences, roughly 50% of them singletons. The authors isolated at least 7 million PBMCs per sample. CDR1 and CDR2 (germline): SNHLY, FYNNEI. The CDR3 runs 14 residues. V was pared by 6 bases and J by 8 bases, with 7 bases of the junction left unmatched. The receptor was isolated from a man aged 80 or over in good health. The genes are TRBV2 and TRBJ1-4; 9 bases agree with TRBD1. Sequenced: blood. The CDR3 coding sequence is TGTGCCAGCAGGGGGACAGGGAAAATAGAAAAACTGTTTTTT. This encodes CASRGTGKIEKLFF.